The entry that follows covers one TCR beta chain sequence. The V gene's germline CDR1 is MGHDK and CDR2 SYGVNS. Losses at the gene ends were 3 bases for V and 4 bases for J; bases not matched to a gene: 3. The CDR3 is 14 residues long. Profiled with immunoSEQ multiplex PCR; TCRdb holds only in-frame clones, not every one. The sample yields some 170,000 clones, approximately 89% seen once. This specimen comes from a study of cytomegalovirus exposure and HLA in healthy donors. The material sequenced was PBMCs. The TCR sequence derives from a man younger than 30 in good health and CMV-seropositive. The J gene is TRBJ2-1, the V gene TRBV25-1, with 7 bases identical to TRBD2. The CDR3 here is CASSDLADYNEQFF. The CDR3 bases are TGTGCCAGCAGTGACCTAGCGGATTACAATGAGCAGTTCTTC.